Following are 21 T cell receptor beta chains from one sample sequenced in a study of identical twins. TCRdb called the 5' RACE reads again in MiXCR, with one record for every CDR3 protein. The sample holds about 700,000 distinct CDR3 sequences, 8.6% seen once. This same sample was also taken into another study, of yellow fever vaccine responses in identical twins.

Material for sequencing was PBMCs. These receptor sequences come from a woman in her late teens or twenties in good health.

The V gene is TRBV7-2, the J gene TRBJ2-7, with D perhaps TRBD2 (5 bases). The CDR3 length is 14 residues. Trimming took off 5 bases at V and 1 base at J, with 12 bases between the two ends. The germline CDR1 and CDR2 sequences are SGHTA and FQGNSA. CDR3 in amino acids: CASSTSGASYEQYF. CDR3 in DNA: TGTGCCAGCAGCACAAGCGGCGCTTCCTACGAGCAGTACTTC.

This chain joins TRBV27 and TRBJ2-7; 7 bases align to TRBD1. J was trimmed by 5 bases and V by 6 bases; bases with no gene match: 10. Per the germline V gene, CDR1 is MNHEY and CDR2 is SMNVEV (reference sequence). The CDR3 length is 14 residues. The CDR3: CASRGIMTGNEQYF. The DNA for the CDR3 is TGTGCCAGCAGGGGTATTATGACAGGGAACGAGCAGTACTTC.

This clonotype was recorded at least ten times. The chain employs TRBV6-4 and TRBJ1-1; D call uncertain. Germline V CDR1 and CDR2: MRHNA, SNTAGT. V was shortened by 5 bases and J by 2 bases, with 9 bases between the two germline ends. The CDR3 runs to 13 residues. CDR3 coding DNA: TGTGCCAGCAGTCTAACTGATAACACTGAAGCTTTCTTT. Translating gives CASSLTDNTEAFF.

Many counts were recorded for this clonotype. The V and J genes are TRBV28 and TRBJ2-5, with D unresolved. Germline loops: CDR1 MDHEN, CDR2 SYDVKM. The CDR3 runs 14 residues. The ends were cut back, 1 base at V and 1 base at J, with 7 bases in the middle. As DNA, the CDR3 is TGTGCCAGCAGTTTATTGGCAGTCCAAGAGACCCAGTACTTC. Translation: CASSLLAVQETQYF.

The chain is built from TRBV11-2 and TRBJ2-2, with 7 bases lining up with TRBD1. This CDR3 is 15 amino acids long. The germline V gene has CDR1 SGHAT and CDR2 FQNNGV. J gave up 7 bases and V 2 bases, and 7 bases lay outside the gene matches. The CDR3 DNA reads TGTGCCAGCAGCTTAAACAGGGGCAAAGGCGGGGAGCTGTTTTTT. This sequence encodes CASSLNRGKGGELFF.

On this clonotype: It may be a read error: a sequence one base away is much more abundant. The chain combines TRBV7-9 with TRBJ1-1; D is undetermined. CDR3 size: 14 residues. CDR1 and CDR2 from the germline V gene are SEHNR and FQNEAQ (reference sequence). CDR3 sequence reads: CASSLFSGNAEAFF. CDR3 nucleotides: TGTGCCAGCAGCTTATTCAGCGGGAACGCTGAAGCTTTCTTT. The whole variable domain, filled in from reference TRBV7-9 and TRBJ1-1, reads DTGVSQNPRHKITKRGQNVTFRCDPISEHNRLYWYRQTLGQGPEFLTYFQNEAQLEKSRLLSDRFSAERPKGSFSTLEIQRTEQGDSAMYLCASSLFSGNAEAFFGQGTRLTVV.

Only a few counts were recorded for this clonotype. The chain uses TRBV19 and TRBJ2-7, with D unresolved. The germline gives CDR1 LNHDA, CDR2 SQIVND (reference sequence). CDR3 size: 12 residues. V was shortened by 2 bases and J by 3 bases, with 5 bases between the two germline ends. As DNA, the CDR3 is TGTGCCAGTAGTATATTGGGCTACGAGCAGTACTTC. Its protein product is CASSILGYEQYF.

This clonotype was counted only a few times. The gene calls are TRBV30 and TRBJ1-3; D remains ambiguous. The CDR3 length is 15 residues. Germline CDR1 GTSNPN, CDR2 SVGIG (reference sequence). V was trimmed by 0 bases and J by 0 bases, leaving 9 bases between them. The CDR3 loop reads CAWSVLASSGNTIYF. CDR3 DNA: TGTGCCTGGAGTGTATTGGCGAGCTCTGGAAACACCATATATTTT.

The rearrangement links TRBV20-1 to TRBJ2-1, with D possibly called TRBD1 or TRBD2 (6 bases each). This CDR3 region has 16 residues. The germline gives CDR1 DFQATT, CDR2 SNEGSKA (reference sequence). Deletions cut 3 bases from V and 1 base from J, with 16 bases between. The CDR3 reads CSARATKGGSYNEQFF. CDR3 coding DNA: TGCAGTGCTAGGGCAACCAAGGGGGGATCCTACAATGAGCAGTTCTTC.

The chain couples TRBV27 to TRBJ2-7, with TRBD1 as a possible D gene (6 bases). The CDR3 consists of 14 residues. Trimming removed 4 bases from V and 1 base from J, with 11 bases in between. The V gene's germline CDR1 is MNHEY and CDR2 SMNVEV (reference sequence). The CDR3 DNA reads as TGTGCCAGCAGTTCAGGACAGCTATCCTACGAGCAGTACTTC. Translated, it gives CASSSGQLSYEQYF.

CDR3 DNA: TGCGCCAGCAGCTTACAGGGAGGGTACCAAGAGACCCAGTACTTC. Encoded protein: CASSLQGGYQETQYF. The rearrangement uses TRBV5-1 and TRBJ2-5; D might be TRBD2 (7 bases). The V gene lost 2 bases and the J gene lost 0 bases, with 11 bases spanning the gap. The germline V gene encodes CDR1 SGHRS and CDR2 YFSETQ. The CDR3 consists of 15 residues.

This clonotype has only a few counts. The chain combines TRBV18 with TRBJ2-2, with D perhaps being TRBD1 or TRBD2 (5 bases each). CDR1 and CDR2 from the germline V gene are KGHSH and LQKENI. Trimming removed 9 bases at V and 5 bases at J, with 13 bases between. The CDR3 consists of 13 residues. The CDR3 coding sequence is TGTGCCAGTCCGGGACCAACAACCGGGGAGCTGTTTTTT. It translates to CASPGPTTGELFF.

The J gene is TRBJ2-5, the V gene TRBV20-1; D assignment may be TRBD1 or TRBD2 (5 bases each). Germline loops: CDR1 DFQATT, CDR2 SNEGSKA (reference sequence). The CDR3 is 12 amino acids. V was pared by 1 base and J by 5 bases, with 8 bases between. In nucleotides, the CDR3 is TGCAGTGCTAGAGGGTGGGGGGAGACCCAGTACTTC. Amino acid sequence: CSARGWGETQYF.

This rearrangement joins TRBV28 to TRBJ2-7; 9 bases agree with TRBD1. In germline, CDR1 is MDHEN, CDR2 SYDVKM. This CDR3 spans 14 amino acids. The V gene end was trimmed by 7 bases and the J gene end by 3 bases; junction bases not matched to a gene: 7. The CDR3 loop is CASIKDRGVYEQYF. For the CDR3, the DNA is TGTGCCAGCATTAAGGACAGGGGCGTCTACGAGCAGTACTTC.

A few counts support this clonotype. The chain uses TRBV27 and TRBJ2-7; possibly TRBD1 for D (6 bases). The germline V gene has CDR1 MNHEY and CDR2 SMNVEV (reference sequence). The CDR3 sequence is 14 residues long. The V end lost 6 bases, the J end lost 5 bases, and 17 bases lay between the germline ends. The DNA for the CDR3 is TGTGCCAGCAGCACAACAGGGCGAGGAGACGAGCAGTACTTC. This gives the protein CASSTTGRGDEQYF.

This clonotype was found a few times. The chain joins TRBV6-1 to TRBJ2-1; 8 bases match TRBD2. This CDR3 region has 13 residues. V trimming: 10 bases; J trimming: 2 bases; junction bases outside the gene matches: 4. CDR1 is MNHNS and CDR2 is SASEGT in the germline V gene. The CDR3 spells CAIGLAPYNEQFF. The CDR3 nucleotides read TGTGCCATAGGACTAGCACCCTACAATGAGCAGTTCTTC.

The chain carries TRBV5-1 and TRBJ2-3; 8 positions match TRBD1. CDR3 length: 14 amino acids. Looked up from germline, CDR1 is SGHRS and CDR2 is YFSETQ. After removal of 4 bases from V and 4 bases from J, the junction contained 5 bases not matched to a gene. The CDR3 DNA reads TGCGCCAGCAGCCCAGGGGGCGAGGCAGATACGCAGTATTTT. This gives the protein CASSPGGEADTQYF.

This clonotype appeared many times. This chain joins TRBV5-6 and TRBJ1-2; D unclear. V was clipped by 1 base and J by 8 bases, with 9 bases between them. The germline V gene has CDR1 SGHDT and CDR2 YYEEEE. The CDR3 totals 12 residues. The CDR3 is CASSLNRRGYTF. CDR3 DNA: TGTGCCAGCAGCTTGAACCGCCGGGGCTACACCTTC. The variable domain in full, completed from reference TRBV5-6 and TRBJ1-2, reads DAGVTQSPTHLIKTRGQQVTLRCSPKSGHDTVSWYQQALGQGPQFIFQYYEEEERQRGNFPDRFSGHQFPNYSSELNVNALLLGDSALYLCASSLNRRGYTFGSGTRLTVV.

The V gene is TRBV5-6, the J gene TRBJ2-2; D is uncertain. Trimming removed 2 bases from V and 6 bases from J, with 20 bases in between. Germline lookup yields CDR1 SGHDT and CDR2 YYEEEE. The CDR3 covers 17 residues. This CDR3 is CASSLYTDVLYAGELFF. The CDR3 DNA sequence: TGTGCCAGCAGCTTATACACGGACGTGCTATACGCCGGGGAGCTGTTTTTT.

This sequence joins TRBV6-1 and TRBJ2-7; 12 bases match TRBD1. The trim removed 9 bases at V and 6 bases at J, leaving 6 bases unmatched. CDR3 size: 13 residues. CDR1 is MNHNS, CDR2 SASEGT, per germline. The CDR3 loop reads CASSGQGAPEQYF. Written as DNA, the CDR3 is TGTGCCAGTTCGGGACAGGGGGCGCCCGAGCAGTACTTC.

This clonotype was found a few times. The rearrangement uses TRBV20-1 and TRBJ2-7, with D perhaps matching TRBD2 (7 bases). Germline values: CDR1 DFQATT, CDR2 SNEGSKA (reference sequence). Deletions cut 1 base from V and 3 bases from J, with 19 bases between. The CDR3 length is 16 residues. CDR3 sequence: CSARGLISGTYYEQYF. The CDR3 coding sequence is TGCAGTGCTAGAGGGCTGATCAGCGGGACATACTACGAGCAGTACTTC.